This T cell receptor beta chain was obtained from a study of control samples from healthy donors and cancer patients. V dropped 5 bases and J dropped 1; count of bases not matched to a gene: 6. The CDR3 loop spans 15 amino acids. The germline gives CDR1 MNHEY, CDR2 SMNVEV (reference sequence). Data came from immunoSEQ multiplex PCR; TCRdb stores just in-frame clones and leaves some out. Altogether approximately 84,000 clones are present, almost 85% being singletons, with the ten largest covering approximately 9.4%. The source of this sequence is a woman aged 60-75 years in good health. This rearrangement joins TRBV27 to TRBJ1-1, with 8 positions matching TRBD1. Sequences were obtained from blood. The CDR3 protein is CASSPWTGKNTEAFF. CDR3 in DNA: TGTGCCAGCAGTCCTTGGACAGGGAAGAACACTGAAGCTTTCTTT.